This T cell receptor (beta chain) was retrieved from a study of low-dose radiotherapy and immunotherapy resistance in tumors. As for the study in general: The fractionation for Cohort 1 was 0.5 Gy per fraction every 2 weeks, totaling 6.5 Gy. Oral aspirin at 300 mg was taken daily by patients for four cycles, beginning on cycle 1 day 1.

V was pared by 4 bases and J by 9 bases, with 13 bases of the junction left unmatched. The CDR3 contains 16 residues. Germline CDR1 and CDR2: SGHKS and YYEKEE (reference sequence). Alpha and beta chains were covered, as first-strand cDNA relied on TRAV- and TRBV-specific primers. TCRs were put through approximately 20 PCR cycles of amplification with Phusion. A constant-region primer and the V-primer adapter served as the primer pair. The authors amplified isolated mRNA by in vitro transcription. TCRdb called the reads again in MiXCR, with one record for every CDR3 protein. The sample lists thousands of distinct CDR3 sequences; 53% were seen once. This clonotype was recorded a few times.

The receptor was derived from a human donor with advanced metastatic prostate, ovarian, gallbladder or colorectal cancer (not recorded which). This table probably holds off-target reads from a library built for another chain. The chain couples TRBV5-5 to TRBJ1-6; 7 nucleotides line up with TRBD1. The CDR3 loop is CASSVTGTEGSSPLHF. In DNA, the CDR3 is TGTGCCAGCAGCGTCACCGGGACAGAGGGTTCTTCACCCCTCCACTTT.